This passage covers 15 T cell receptor beta chains from one sample sequenced in a study of blood T cells in healthy people across ages. Primed by a sample-barcoded 5' primer and a J-beta primer mix, a second PCR proceeded for roughly 7 to 11 cycles. Each CDR3 protein is one row after TCRdb ran MiXCR on the 5' RACE reads. The profile covers roughly 1.9 million distinct CDR3 sequences, with 30% to 40% appearing a single time and 23% taken by the ten largest. Sequencing was done on a sample of blood. These receptors originate from a human donor in good health.

This clonotype was counted between two and nine times. The chain joins TRBV6-1 to TRBJ2-7; the D gene is possibly TRBD1 (6 bases). V dropped 7 bases and J dropped 0 bases, with 13 bases sitting between them. Germline V gives CDR1 MNHNS, CDR2 SASEGT. The CDR3 length is 14 residues. The CDR3 sequence: CASIWDTNSYEQYF. The CDR3 DNA is TGTGCCAGCATCTGGGACACCAACTCCTACGAGCAGTACTTC.

This clonotype was recorded many times. V and J are TRBV4-1 and TRBJ2-4; D remains ambiguous. V dropped 3 bases and J dropped 5 bases, with 8 bases sitting between them. This CDR3 has 13 amino acids. In germline, CDR1 is MGHRA, CDR2 YSYEKL. CDR3 bases: TGCGCCAGCAGCCAGGCGGCGGAAAACATTCAGTACTTC. Its protein product is CASSQAAENIQYF.

About this clonotype: One end of the junction does not line up with germline, which may come from a read error. The chain uses TRBV4-3 and TRBJ1-2; 7 nucleotides match TRBD1. The CDR3 runs to 15 residues. Germline V CDR1 and CDR2: LGHNA, YSLEER. CDR3 coding DNA: TGCGCCAGCAGCCAAGATGAGACAGGGACCTATGGCCACACCTTC. This gives the protein CASSQDETGTYGHTF.

V gene TRBV5-1 combines with J gene TRBJ1-1; 9 bases agree with TRBD1. This CDR3 contains 15 residues. Trimming took 4 bases from V and 6 from J; bases not matched to a gene: 10. Germline assignment: CDR1 SGHRS and CDR2 YFSETQ. CDR3 region: CASSGRQGDKAEAFF. The CDR3 DNA is TGCGCCAGCAGCGGACGACAGGGGGACAAGGCTGAAGCTTTCTTT.

The chain combines TRBV7-3 with TRBJ2-3, with TRBD1 identical over 8 bases. The CDR3 is 18 amino acids. The trim removed 3 bases at V and 2 bases at J, leaving 13 bases unmatched. CDR1 is SGHTA, CDR2 FQGTGA, per germline. The CDR3 loop is CASSLFSATGQATDTQYF. CDR3 sequence (DNA): TGTGCCAGCAGCTTGTTTAGCGCCACGGGACAGGCCACAGATACGCAGTATTTT.

The chain has TRBV28 and TRBJ2-5; D gene ambiguous. CDR3 length: 14 residues. V lost 3 bases, J lost 2 bases, and 10 bases lay in between. The germline V gene encodes CDR1 MDHEN and CDR2 SYDVKM. In DNA, the CDR3 is TGTGCCAGCAGTTTGACGGCAGTTCAAGAGACCCAGTACTTC. It specifies CASSLTAVQETQYF. Full variable domain (missing parts from reference TRBV28 and TRBJ2-5): DVKVTQSSRYLVKRTGEKVFLECVQDMDHENMFWYRQDPGLGLRLIYFSYDVKMKEKGDIPEGYSVSREKKERFSLILESASTNQTSMYLCASSLTAVQETQYFGPGTRLLVL.

V usage is TRBV11-2 and J usage is TRBJ1-4; no reliable D call. Deletions cut 3 bases from V and 6 bases from J, with 8 bases between. CDR1 and CDR2 from the germline V gene are SGHAT and FQNNGV. This CDR3 is built from 13 residues. The CDR3 nucleotides read TGTGCCAGCAGCTTGGGTTCCTATGAAAAACTGTTTTTT. Translating it yields CASSLGSYEKLFF.

This clonotype was counted a few times. V usage is TRBV6-5 and J usage is TRBJ2-6, with TRBD1 as a possible D gene (6 bases). V was pared by 2 bases and J by 0 bases, with 14 bases between. There are 18 residues in the CDR3. Germline V gene data show CDR1 as MNHEY and CDR2 as SVGAGI. The CDR3 region is CASSYTGTPNSGANVLTF. CDR3 coding DNA: TGTGCCAGCAGTTACACCGGGACACCAAACTCTGGGGCCAACGTCCTGACTTTC.

This clonotype was detected only once. Just one base apart from a much larger clone, this may be a read error. The chain combines TRBV6-2 or TRBV6-3 with TRBJ2-7, with unresolved D. Germline values: CDR1 MNHEY, CDR2 SVGEGT. There are 13 residues in the CDR3. The CDR3: CASSYGQYYGQYF. Written as DNA, the CDR3 is TGTGCCAGCAGTTACGGGCAGTACTACGGGCAGTACTTC.

This chain connects TRBV5-8 to TRBJ1-5; D gene ambiguous. The V end lost 0 bases, the J end lost 0 bases, and 10 bases lay between the germline ends. Per germline, CDR1 SGHTS and CDR2 YDEGEE. The CDR3 contains 16 residues. CDR3 region: CASSLGVGYSNQPQHF. CDR3 DNA: TGTGCCAGCAGCTTGGGGGTGGGGTATAGCAATCAGCCCCAGCATTTT.

The sample holds one count of this clonotype. The chain uses TRBV11-2 and TRBJ2-7; 7 positions agree with TRBD2. This CDR3 spans 18 amino acids. CDR1 and CDR2 (germline): SGHAT, FQNNGV. V lost 3 bases, J lost 2 bases, and 16 bases stayed unmatched. In DNA form, the CDR3 reads TGTGCCAGCAGCTTGGATCAGAGGGACGGGGGGTTGGCCTACGAGCAGTACTTC. Amino acids: CASSLDQRDGGLAYEQYF.

The chain carries TRBV20-1 and TRBJ2-5; 11 bases map to TRBD2. Germline lookup yields CDR1 DFQATT and CDR2 SNEGSKA (reference sequence). The CDR3 runs to 14 residues. Trimming removed 5 bases from V and 4 bases from J; junction bases left unmatched: 6. The CDR3, as DNA: TGCAGTGCTGCTAAACTAGCGGGGGTAGAGACCCAGTACTTC. Translating it yields CSAAKLAGVETQYF.

This clonotype appeared once. One end of the junction does not line up with germline, which may come from a read error. The V and J genes are TRBV5-6 and TRBJ2-2; 10 nucleotides agree with TRBD1. CDR1 is SGHDT, CDR2 YYEEEE, per germline. This CDR3 contains 15 residues. The CDR3 DNA follows: TGTGCCGGCAGCTTTGGGACAGGGGACACCGGGGAGCTGTTTTTT. Translating gives CAGSFGTGDTGELFF.

The CDR3 here is CAIRGQGASYNEQFF. CDR3 nucleotide sequence: TGTGCCATCAGAGGGCAGGGGGCGTCCTACAATGAGCAGTTCTTC. This chain links TRBV10-3 with TRBJ2-1; 8 bases fit TRBD1. This CDR3 region has 15 residues. Germline V gene data show CDR1 as ENHRY and CDR2 as SYGVKD. J was trimmed by 1 base and V by 6 bases; bases with no gene match: 5.

This sequence joins TRBV7-9 and TRBJ1-4; 7 bases map to TRBD1. The CDR3 is 15 residues long. Germline assignment: CDR1 SEHNR and CDR2 FQNEAQ (reference sequence). The junction had 7 bases not matched to a gene; V was cut back by 1 base and J by 8 bases. The CDR3 nucleotides read TGTGCCAGCAGCTTAGTTGAAGCAGGGGGGGAAAAACTGTTTTTT. As protein: CASSLVEAGGEKLFF.